What follows are 26 T cell receptor beta chains derived from one specimen sequenced in a study of beta chain features in type 1 diabetes. TCRB transcripts that were expressed got sequenced, as all of the isolated RNA had been reverse transcribed. The protocol was immunoSEQ multiplex PCR, while the TCRdb copy is restricted to in-frame clones and leaves out a portion. The sample yields about 390,000 clones, around a tenth seen once. Broader study findings: Patients with Type 1 diabetes showed moderately but significantly shorter TCRB CDR3s in all four CD4+ subsets.

Their recognized antigens are unknown. Source material: central memory CD4+ T cells from blood. These receptors all stem from a man younger than 45 with type 1 diabetes.

This clone appeared many times. V and J are TRBV2 and TRBJ2-1; D call uncertain. V lost 6 bases and J lost 5, with 11 bases in between. The CDR3 covers 13 residues. The germline V gene has CDR1 SNHLY and CDR2 FYNNEI. CDR3 sequence: CASSPQRNNEQFF. The DNA of the CDR3 is TGTGCCAGCAGCCCCCAGCGTAACAATGAGCAGTTCTTC.

The V call is TRBV7-2, the J call TRBJ2-5, with D possibly TRBD1 on 6 matching bases. The ends were cut back, 2 bases at V and 2 bases at J, with 9 bases in the middle. Germline CDR1 SGHTA, CDR2 FQGNSA. This CDR3 has 14 residues. Here the CDR3 DNA reads TGTGCCAGCAGCTTATACAGGGTTCAAGAGACCCAGTACTTC. This sequence encodes CASSLYRVQETQYF.

The chain employs TRBV6-5 and TRBJ2-7, with D perhaps matching TRBD1 or TRBD2 (5 bases each). The CDR3 has 14 residues. CDR1 is MNHEY, CDR2 SVGAGI, per germline. Trimming removed 0 bases at V and 4 bases at J, with 10 bases between. CDR3 coding DNA: TGTGCCAGCAGTTACTCCGGGACCTGGTACGAGCAGTACTTC. Translating it yields CASSYSGTWYEQYF.

In this sample, this clone turned up a few times. The CDR3 sequence: CASTPSDIQYF. The CDR3 bases are TGTGCCAGCACCCCTTCTGACATTCAGTACTTC. The rearrangement uses TRBV7-8 and TRBJ2-4; D gene ambiguous. Between the trimmed V and J ends, which lost 7 bases and 8 bases, there was a span of 9 bases. The CDR3 has 11 amino acids. The germline V gene has CDR1 SGHVS and CDR2 FQNEAQ.

This chain joins TRBV27 and TRBJ1-5, with unresolved D. CDR1 and CDR2 (germline): MNHEY, SMNVEV (reference sequence). This CDR3 has 14 residues. Trimming removed 2 bases from V and 7 bases from J, with 12 bases in between. CDR3 bases: TGTGCCAGCAGTTTAAAGATAGCTTGGCAGCCCCAGCATTTT. Residues: CASSLKIAWQPQHF.

J is TRBJ2-1 and V is TRBV2; D unresolved. V gave up 1 base and J gave up 9 bases, with 4 bases separating them. Germline V gives CDR1 SNHLY, CDR2 FYNNEI. This CDR3 has 11 residues. DNA for the CDR3: TGTGCCAGCAGTGAAGTTAGTGAGCAGTTCTTC. This codes for CASSEVSEQFF.

The V and J genes are TRBV18 and TRBJ1-1; possibly TRBD1 for D (6 bases). Germline-derived CDR1 and CDR2 are KGHSH and LQKENI. CDR3 length: 15 amino acids. V was clipped by 6 bases and J by 4 bases, with 18 bases between them. The CDR3 sequence is CASSLLGGSGTEAFF. Written as DNA, the CDR3 is TGTGCCAGCTCCCTCCTAGGGGGGTCAGGCACTGAAGCTTTCTTT.

This chain uses TRBV14 with TRBJ2-7; D call uncertain. Trimming left V 2 bases short and J 3 bases short, with 8 bases between. Germline CDR1 and CDR2: SGHDN and FVKESK. CDR3 length: 13 amino acids. The CDR3 reads CASSQMRIYEQYF. CDR3 nucleotides: TGTGCCAGCAGCCAAATGAGGATCTACGAGCAGTACTTC.

The V gene is TRBV5-1, the J gene TRBJ1-2; D remains unclear. With 4 bases removed from V and 5 bases from J, the gap between germline ends came to 18 bases. This CDR3 region has 15 residues. Germline V CDR1 and CDR2: SGHRS, YFSETQ. In DNA, the CDR3 is TGCGCCAGCAGCAAGATCTTGCAGCCTGATTATGGCTACACCTTC. Translating gives CASSKILQPDYGYTF.

Note on this clone: An end of the junction differs from the germline gene, which may be a read error. The chain has TRBV7-8 and TRBJ1-1; tentatively, D is TRBD1 (6 bases). There are 11 residues in the CDR3. Germline V lookup: CDR1 SGHVS, CDR2 FQNEAQ. This CDR3 reads CASSLDSPLIF. The CDR3 DNA reads TGTGCCAGCAGCTTGGACAGTCCTTTAATTTTT.

There are a few counts of this clone. The sample carries other DNA sequences with the same CDR3. V is TRBV5-1 and J is TRBJ1-3, with 8 positions matching TRBD1. This CDR3 is built from 15 residues. V shed 5 bases and J 0 bases; nucleotides not matched to a gene: 4. Germline V gene data show CDR1 as SGHRS and CDR2 as YFSETQ. The CDR3 sequence is CASSSDRGSGNTIYF. DNA of the CDR3: TGCGCCAGCAGTTCCGACAGGGGCTCTGGAAACACCATATATTTT.

With respect to this clone: Different DNA sequences within this sample yield the same CDR3. The chain recombines TRBV5-1 with TRBJ2-5; D is uncertain. The CDR3 loop spans 13 amino acids. The germline V gene encodes CDR1 SGHRS and CDR2 YFSETQ. V was clipped by 0 bases and J by 0 bases, with 3 bases between them. The chain's CDR3 is CASSLDYQETQYF. The CDR3 DNA reads as TGCGCCAGCAGCTTGGACTACCAAGAGACCCAGTACTTC.

This clone was picked up a small number of times. This chain links TRBV5-6 with TRBJ1-3, with D unresolved. V lost 4 bases to trimming and J lost 7 bases, with 9 bases between them. Per the germline V gene, CDR1 is SGHDT and CDR2 is YYEEEE. This CDR3 comprises 12 residues. The CDR3 DNA follows: TGTGCCAGCAGCCGGCAGGTCAACACCATATATTTT. It encodes CASSRQVNTIYF. The entire variable domain, with the rest obtained from reference TRBV5-6 and TRBJ1-3, is as follows: DAGVTQSPTHLIKTRGQQVTLRCSPKSGHDTVSWYQQALGQGPQFIFQYYEEEERQRGNFPDRFSGHQFPNYSSELNVNALLLGDSALYLCASSRQVNTIYFGEGSWLTVV.

The J gene is TRBJ2-7, the V gene TRBV7-9, with 9 bases fitting TRBD2. CDR1 and CDR2 (germline): SEHNR, FQNEAQ (reference sequence). The CDR3 runs 16 residues. V lost 4 bases, J lost 1 base, and 8 bases stayed unmatched. CDR3 sequence: CASSSHGLALSYEQYF. The CDR3, as DNA: TGTGCCAGCAGCTCCCACGGACTAGCGCTGTCCTACGAGCAGTACTTC. Drawing the rest from reference TRBV7-9 and TRBJ2-7, the complete variable domain is DTGVSQNPRHKITKRGQNVTFRCDPISEHNRLYWYRQTLGQGPEFLTYFQNEAQLEKSRLLSDRFSAERPKGSFSTLEIQRTEQGDSAMYLCASSSHGLALSYEQYFGPGTRLTVT.

Regarding this clone: A far larger clone lies a single base away; this is likely a read error. The V gene is TRBV11-2, the J gene TRBJ1-1, with 7 bases that match TRBD1. The CDR3 is 14 amino acids. Germline lookup yields CDR1 SGHAT and CDR2 FQNNGV. V dropped 5 bases and J dropped 6; count of bases not matched to a gene: 9. The CDR3 DNA follows: TGTGCCAGCAGCCGAGGACAGGCCGGACCTGAAGCTTTCTTT. Amino acid sequence: CASSRGQAGPEAFF.

This chain connects TRBV27 to TRBJ2-3; D possibly corresponds to TRBD1 (5 bases). The CDR3 runs 14 residues. Germline lookup yields CDR1 MNHEY and CDR2 SMNVEV (reference sequence). V lost 7 bases and J 0 bases, leaving 11 bases between the germline ends. The CDR3 DNA reads as TGTGCCAGCACAGGGTCAATGAGCACAGATACGCAGTATTTT. This codes for CASTGSMSTDTQYF.

The chain combines TRBV29-1 with TRBJ1-5; D unresolved. Per germline, CDR1 SQVTM and CDR2 ANQGSEA. V was cut by 4 bases and J by 2 bases, with 9 bases left in between. The CDR3 totals 13 residues. In DNA, the CDR3 is TGCAGCGTTGTTTGGGGAGGCAATCAGCCCCAGCATTTT. This sequence encodes CSVVWGGNQPQHF. The entire variable domain, with the rest obtained from reference TRBV29-1 and TRBJ1-5, is as follows: SAVISQKPSRDICQRGTSLTIQCQVDSQVTMMFWYRQQPGQSLTLIATANQGSEATYESGFVIDKFPISRPNLTFSTLTVSNMSPEDSSIYLCSVVWGGNQPQHFGDGTRLSIL.

The sample holds a few counts of this clone. V gene TRBV19 combines with J gene TRBJ1-1; D may be TRBD1 (5 bases). Looked up from germline, CDR1 is LNHDA and CDR2 is SQIVND (reference sequence). The CDR3 spans 11 residues. The V end lost 5 bases, the J end lost 7 bases, and 8 bases lay between the germline ends. The CDR3 is CASSGGNEAFF. The CDR3 bases are TGTGCCAGTAGTGGGGGGAATGAAGCTTTCTTT.

This chain uses TRBV5-1 with TRBJ2-1; maybe TRBD2 (6 bases). V gave up 5 bases and J gave up 3 bases, with 27 bases separating them. This CDR3 has 19 amino acids. Per the germline V gene, CDR1 is SGHRS and CDR2 is YFSETQ. Written as DNA, the CDR3 is TGCGCCAGCAGTTCGGAGGGGCTAGCGCTTTCCATTTTCTACAATGAGCAGTTCTTC. Translation gives CASSSEGLALSIFYNEQFF.

Many counts were recorded for this clone. CDR3: CASSVADSNQPQHF. The CDR3 region has the DNA TGTGCCAGCAGTGTAGCTGATAGCAATCAGCCCCAGCATTTT. The chain employs TRBV6-1 and TRBJ1-5; unclear D gene. V lost 4 bases and J lost 0, with 7 bases in between. The CDR3 spans 14 residues. From germline, CDR1 is MNHNS and CDR2 SASEGT.

The chain has TRBV30 and TRBJ1-1; D is undetermined. V lost 1 base and J 10 bases, leaving 13 bases between the germline ends. Germline values: CDR1 GTSNPN, CDR2 SVGIG (reference sequence). The CDR3 is 12 amino acids. The CDR3 DNA reads as TGTGCCTGGAGTGAGACCGGCGGGAGAGCTTTCTTT. Translation: CAWSETGGRAFF.

The genes are TRBV7-3 and TRBJ1-1, with a weak D call TRBD1 (5 bases). Germline V gives CDR1 SGHTA, CDR2 FQGTGA. This CDR3 spans 14 amino acids. V lost 1 base and J lost 6, with 12 bases in between. CDR3 in DNA: TGTGCCAGCAGCTTAAGTAAGGGGATCCCTGAAGCTTTCTTT. Translation: CASSLSKGIPEAFF.

This chain links TRBV5-1 with TRBJ2-4; perhaps TRBD1 as D (5 bases). This CDR3 has 16 residues. Germline loops: CDR1 SGHRS, CDR2 YFSETQ. Deletions cut 0 bases from V and 6 bases from J, with 16 bases between. CDR3 loop: CASSLEGLGQANIQYF. In DNA, the CDR3 is TGCGCCAGCAGCTTGGAGGGGCTTGGGCAAGCAAACATTCAGTACTTC.

This clone was counted many times. V gene TRBV19 combines with J gene TRBJ2-1; possible D gene TRBD1, 5 bases. Germline CDR1 and CDR2: LNHDA and SQIVND (reference sequence). The length of the CDR3 is 13 residues. V was cut by 3 bases and J by 13 bases, with 16 bases left in between. This CDR3 reads CASSMSQGRSQFF. The CDR3 coding sequence is TGTGCCAGTAGTATGTCCCAGGGTAGAAGTCAGTTCTTC.

This sequence joins TRBV28 and TRBJ1-5; TRBD1 matches 8 bases. CDR1 is MDHEN and CDR2 is SYDVKM in the germline V gene. The CDR3 is 17 amino acids. V was clipped by 5 bases and J by 9 bases; unmatched bases: 18. CDR3 nucleotides: TGTGCCAGCAGTATAGGGACGGACAGGGCCATCCCGGCGCCCCAGCATTTT. Its protein product is CASSIGTDRAIPAPQHF.

For the CDR3, the DNA is TGTGCCAGCAGTCGGGACGGAGGAGAGACCCAGTACTTC. Protein product: CASSRDGGETQYF. The chain links TRBV6-1 to TRBJ2-5, with D perhaps being TRBD1 or TRBD2 (5 bases each). The CDR3 is made up of 13 amino acids. Germline CDR1 MNHNS, CDR2 SASEGT. Trimming removed 5 bases at V and 4 bases at J, with 11 bases between.